This T cell receptor (beta chain) was captured in a study of T cell responses to AZD1222 COVID-19 vaccine. Germline-derived CDR1 and CDR2 are SGDLS and YYNGEE. V was cut by 0 bases and J by 0 bases, with 10 bases left in between. This CDR3 spans 16 amino acids. This clone has more than one count but fewer than ten. Its antigen is unknown. General observations from the study: Unmutated variant regions are reportedly targeted by nearly half of spike-specific TCRs.

The table came from immunoSEQ multiplex PCR; TCRdb's copy has only in-frame clones and leaves some out. The table includes more than 130,000 clones, over 75% detected once. The sample consisted of peripheral blood, taken on day 0 of AZD1222 vaccination. The gene calls are TRBV9 and TRBJ2-1; D is ambiguous. This TCR was recovered from an adult in good health. The CDR3 loop is CASSVGSGRSYNEQFF. DNA of the CDR3: TGTGCCAGCAGCGTAGGTTCGGGTCGCTCCTACAATGAGCAGTTCTTC.